The clone carrying this T cell receptor beta chain was picked up a small number of times. The source of the sample is a study of human T cells and chemical hapten exposure. Study background: Diphenylcyclopropenone was administered weekly to the scalp of patients throughout the approximately 24-week study.

This CDR3 is built from 14 residues. The germline gives CDR1 SEHNR, CDR2 FQNEAQ (reference sequence). Trimming removed 8 bases at V and 1 base at J, with 11 bases between. Unique molecular identifiers were attached to individual cDNA molecules within the library. One entry per CDR3 protein, called by TCRdb with MiXCR from the RACE reads. The profile shows roughly 200,000 distinct CDR3 sequences, around 25% of them singletons. The time point here: patch test 3, about 24 weeks after DPC sensitization. Treatment given: therapeutic diphenylcyclopropenone sensitization with weekly scalp DPC. Patch tests were applied only after blood draws. Sequencing started from total RNA isolated from unfractionated whole blood.

This chain connects TRBV7-9 to TRBJ2-2; D tentatively reads TRBD1 or TRBD2 (5 bases each). This clonotype originated in a woman aged 40-49 years with alopecia areata. Some clones in this sample may be carry-over from other donors' samples. The material sequenced was whole blood, taken in connection with sensitization to the hapten diphenylcyclopropenone (DPC). The CDR3 DNA sequence: TGTGCCAGCGAGGGGACCCAGAACACCGGGGAGCTGTTTTTT. It specifies CASEGTQNTGELFF.